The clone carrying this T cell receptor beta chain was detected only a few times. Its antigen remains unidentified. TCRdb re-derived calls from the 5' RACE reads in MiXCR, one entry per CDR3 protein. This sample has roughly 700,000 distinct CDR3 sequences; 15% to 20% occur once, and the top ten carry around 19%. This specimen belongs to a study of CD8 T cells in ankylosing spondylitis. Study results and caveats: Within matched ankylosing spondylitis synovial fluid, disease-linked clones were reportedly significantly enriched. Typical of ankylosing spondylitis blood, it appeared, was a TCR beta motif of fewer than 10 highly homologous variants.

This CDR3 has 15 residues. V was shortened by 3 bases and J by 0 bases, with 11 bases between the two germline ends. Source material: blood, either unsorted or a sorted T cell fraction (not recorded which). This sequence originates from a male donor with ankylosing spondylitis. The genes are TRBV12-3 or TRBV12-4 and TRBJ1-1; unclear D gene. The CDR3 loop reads CASSLGFGVNTEAFF. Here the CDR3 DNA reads TGTGCCAGCAGTTTGGGGTTTGGGGTGAACACTGAAGCTTTCTTT.